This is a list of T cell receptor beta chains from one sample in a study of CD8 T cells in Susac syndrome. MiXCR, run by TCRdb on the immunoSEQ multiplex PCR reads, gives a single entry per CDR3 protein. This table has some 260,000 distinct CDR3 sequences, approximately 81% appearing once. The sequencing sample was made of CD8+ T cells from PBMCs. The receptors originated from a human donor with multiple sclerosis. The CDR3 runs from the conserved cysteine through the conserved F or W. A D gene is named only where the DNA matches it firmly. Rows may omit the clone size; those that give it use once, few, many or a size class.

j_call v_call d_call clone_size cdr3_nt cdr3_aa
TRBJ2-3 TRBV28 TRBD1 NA TGTGCCAGCAGCCCCGGGACAGATGCAGTGGATACGCAGTATTTT CASSPGTDAVDTQYF
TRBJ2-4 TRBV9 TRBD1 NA TGTGCCAGCAGCCCCAGGGGACAGGGGGCGGCCAAAAACATTCAGTACTTC CASSPRGQGAAKNIQYF
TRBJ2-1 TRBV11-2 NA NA TGTGCCAGCAGCTTAGTGGCTAGCTTCGATGAGCAGTTCTTC CASSLVASFDEQFF
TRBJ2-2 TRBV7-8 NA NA TGTGCCAGCAGCTTAGAGGACCGGACCGGGGAGCTGTTTTTT CASSLEDRTGELFF
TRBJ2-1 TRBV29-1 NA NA TGCAGCGTTTGGGCGGGCAATGAGCAGTTCTTC CSVWAGNEQFF
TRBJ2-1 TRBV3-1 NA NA TGTGCCAGCAGCCAAGATCCCTATGAGCAGTTCTTC CASSQDPYEQFF
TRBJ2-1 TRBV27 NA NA TGTGCCAGCAGTTTAGGGTGGGCCAATGAGCAGTTCTTC CASSLGWANEQFF
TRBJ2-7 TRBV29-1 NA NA TGCAGCGTTCTCTTCCGGCAGTCCTACGAGCAGTACTTC CSVLFRQSYEQYF
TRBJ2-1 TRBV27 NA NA TGTGCCAGCAGCACTAGCAGCGATGAGCAGTTCTTC CASSTSSDEQFF
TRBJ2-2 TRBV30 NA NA TGTGCCTGGAGCCTGGAAGCCGGGGAGCTGTTTTTT CAWSLEAGELFF
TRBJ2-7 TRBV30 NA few TGTGCCTGGTCGGAATCGGGGTACGAGCAGTACTTC CAWSESGYEQYF
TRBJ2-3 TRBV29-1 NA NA TGCAGCGTTGCGATGGGGGTTACAGATACGCAGTATTTT CSVAMGVTDTQYF
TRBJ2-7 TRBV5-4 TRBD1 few TGTGCCAGCAGCGGCCGGGACAGGGGCTACGAGCAGTACTTC CASSGRDRGYEQYF
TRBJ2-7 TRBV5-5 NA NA TGTGCCAGCAGCTTGGGCGGAGGCTTGACGGGAGTCGAGCAGTACTTC CASSLGGGLTGVEQYF
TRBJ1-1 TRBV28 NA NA TGTGCCAGCAGCCGCGGCAGGGCCCCTGAAGCTTTCTTT CASSRGRAPEAFF
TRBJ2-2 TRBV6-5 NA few TGTGCCAGCAGTTACAACGGAGCTTCGGTCGGGGAGCTGTTTTTT CASSYNGASVGELFF
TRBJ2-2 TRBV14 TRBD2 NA TGTGCCAGCAGCCAACAGCGGGGGACCGGGGAGCTGTTTTTT CASSQQRGTGELFF
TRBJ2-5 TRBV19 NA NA TGTGCCAGTAGTACAAACAGGGACCAAGAGACCCAGTACTTC CASSTNRDQETQYF
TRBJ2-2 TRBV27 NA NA TGTGCCGGATTGAACACCGGGGAGCTGTTTTTT CAGLNTGELFF
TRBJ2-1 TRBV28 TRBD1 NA TGTGCCAGCAGTACCGGGACAGAGGGTTCCTACAATGAGCAGTTCTTC CASSTGTEGSYNEQFF
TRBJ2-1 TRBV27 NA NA TGTGCCAGCAGTCCCCTTTCGGGACACACAACCCTCCATGAGCAGTTCTTC CASSPLSGHTTLHEQFF
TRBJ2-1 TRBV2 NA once TGTGCCAGAGTCGTGGACAAGGGGCGCCTACTTGAGCAGTTCTTC CARVVDKGRLLEQFF
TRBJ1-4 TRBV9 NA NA TGTGCCAGCAGCGTAGGGGCTAATGAAAAACTGTTTTTT CASSVGANEKLFF
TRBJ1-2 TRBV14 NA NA TGTGCCAGCAGCCAAGAAATTCTTACAGGGAGGAACTATGGCTACACCTTC CASSQEILTGRNYGYTF
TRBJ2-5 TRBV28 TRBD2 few TGTGCCAGCAGTCTCGGACTAGCGGGGACAGAAGAGACCCAGTACTTC CASSLGLAGTEETQYF
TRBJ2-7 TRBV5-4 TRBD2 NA TGTGCCAGCAGCTGGGGGACTAGCGCCGGGAGAGAGCAGTACTTC CASSWGTSAGREQYF
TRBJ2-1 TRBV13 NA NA TGTGCCAGCAGCACCAATGAGGAACTGTTCTTC CASSTNEELFF
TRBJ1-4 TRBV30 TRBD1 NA TGTGCCTGGCGGGGACAGGACCAGGATCAGCGAAAACTGTTTTTT CAWRGQDQDQRKLFF
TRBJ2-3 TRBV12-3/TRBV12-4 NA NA TGTGCCAGCGCTGGGACCCCGGTCCCTTACACAGATACGCAGTATTTT CASAGTPVPYTDTQYF
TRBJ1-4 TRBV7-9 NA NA TGTGCCAGCAGCCTAGGGATAGGAGATGAGAAACTGTTTTTT CASSLGIGDEKLFF
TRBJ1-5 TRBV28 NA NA TGTGCCAGCAGTATAAGGAGGCATCAGCCCCAGCATTTT CASSIRRHQPQHF
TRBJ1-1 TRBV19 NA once TGTGCCAGTAGTATAGAACCGAGGTACGGCGACACTGAAGCTTTCTTT CASSIEPRYGDTEAFF
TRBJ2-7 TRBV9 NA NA TGTGCCAGCAGCGCGGGGGACTCATCATCCTACGAGCAGTACTTC CASSAGDSSSYEQYF
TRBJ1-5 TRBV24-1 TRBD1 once TGTGCCACCAGTGAGCCAGGGGGGAATCAGCCCCAGCATTTT CATSEPGGNQPQHF
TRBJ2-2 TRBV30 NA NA TGTGCCTGGAGTGTCTTAGCGGTTAACACCGGGGAGCTGTTTTTT CAWSVLAVNTGELFF
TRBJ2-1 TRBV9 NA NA TGTGCCAGCAGCCCAAGCGAGGGATCCTACAATGAGCAGTTCTTC CASSPSEGSYNEQFF